This T cell receptor beta chain was recorded in a study of shared clonotypes between healthy human individuals. The CDR3 length is 15 residues. V dropped 3 bases and J dropped 1 base, with 14 bases sitting between them. Germline CDR1 and CDR2: SGHRS and YFSETQ. TCRdb keeps only in-frame clones here, not all; method: immunoSEQ multiplex PCR. This sample has roughly 2,300,000 clones, with less than 95% found just once. Study-level points and caveats: Sorted-subset samples were not fully sequenced, rarefaction indicated.

In the case of this clone: Its antigen is currently unknown.

This receptor was taken from a man aged 18 to 30 in good health. Some clones in this sample may be carry-over from other donors' samples. Specimen: naive CD4+ T cells from PBMCs. Indicated subset: CD45RA+ positively selected. V and J are TRBV5-1 and TRBJ2-7, with unresolved D. The CDR3 nucleotides read TGCGCCAGCAGCTCCCAGTTAGGTTTTTCCTACGAGCAGTACTTC. The encoded protein is CASSSQLGFSYEQYF. Variable domain in full (rest from reference TRBV5-1 and TRBJ2-7): KAGVTQTPRYLIKTRGQQVTLSCSPISGHRSVSWYQQTPGQGLQFLFEYFSETQRNKGNFPGRFSGRQFSNSRSEMNVSTLELGDSALYLCASSSQLGFSYEQYFGPGTRLTVT.